This entry lists 25 T cell receptor beta chains sequenced from one sample in a study of radiation and T cells in renal cell carcinoma. Treatment in this sample: treatment-naive control, cytoreductive nephrectomy. Libraries were prepared by immunoSEQ multiplex PCR; TCRdb keeps only in-frame clonotypes and omits some of them. In the table there are about 10,000 clones, 58% of which are singletons. Sequenced material: tumor tissue, taken from a patient whose treatment was nephrectomy without radiotherapy. The receptors here all came from a man aged 35 to 55 with renal cell carcinoma.

The chain recombines TRBV6-6 with TRBJ1-1; unclear D gene. The length of the CDR3 is 13 residues. Deletions cut 6 bases from V and 6 bases from J, with 14 bases between. Germline V gene sequence: CDR1 MNHNY, CDR2 SVGAGI (reference sequence). CDR3 bases: TGTGCCAGCAGCACCGGGAGGGTCTCTGAAGCTTTCTTT. Its protein is CASSTGRVSEAFF.

The chain carries TRBV5-5 and TRBJ2-4; D may be TRBD1 or TRBD2 (5 bases each). Looked up from germline, CDR1 is SGHKS and CDR2 is YYEKEE (reference sequence). The V and J ends lost 3 bases and 5 bases respectively, with 15 bases between them. The CDR3 consists of 15 residues. This chain's CDR3 is CASSSLPGRENIQYF. As DNA, the CDR3 is TGTGCCAGCAGCTCCCTCCCGGGACGGGAAAACATTCAGTACTTC.

The chain employs TRBV6-1 and TRBJ2-7, with a weak D call TRBD2 (6 bases). The CDR3 spans 15 residues. The ends were cut back, 3 bases at V and 5 bases at J, with 17 bases in the middle. The germline V gene encodes CDR1 MNHNS and CDR2 SASEGT. The CDR3: CASSDIAEDGDEQYV. The CDR3 DNA reads TGTGCCAGCAGTGACATAGCGGAAGACGGGGACGAGCAGTACGTC.

This sequence joins TRBV30 and TRBJ1-1; D is unresolved. CDR3 size: 10 residues. The germline V and J ends were trimmed by 7 bases and 11 bases, with 14 bases remaining between them. Germline CDR1 is GTSNPN and CDR2 is SVGIG (reference sequence). Written as DNA, the CDR3 is TGTGCCTTGACGGGAGCTCGGGCTTTCTTT. It yields the protein CALTGARAFF.

This clone has only one observation. The CDR3, as DNA: TGTGCCAGCAGCCAGGGACAGAAGGGAGGCTACACCTTC. Its translation: CASSQGQKGGYTF. This chain joins TRBV5-8 and TRBJ1-2; 7 bases map to TRBD1. The germline gives CDR1 SGHTS, CDR2 YDEGEE. This CDR3 contains 13 residues. After removal of 4 bases from V and 8 bases from J, the junction contained 8 bases not matched to a gene. Using reference TRBV5-8 and TRBJ1-2 for the parts outside the CDR3, the full variable domain is EAGVTQSPTHLIKTRGQQATLRCSPISGHTSVYWYQQALGLGLQFLLWYDEGEERNRGNFPPRFSGRQFPNYSSELNVNALELEDSALYLCASSQGQKGGYTFGSGTRLTVV.

The chain recombines TRBV9 with TRBJ2-7; 9 bases align to TRBD2. The V gene's germline CDR1 is SGDLS and CDR2 YYNGEE. The CDR3 runs to 15 residues. Trimming took 1 base from V and 0 from J; bases not matched to a gene: 2. Here the CDR3 reads CASSVNSGSSYEQYF. CDR3 coding DNA: TGTGCCAGCAGCGTAAATAGCGGGAGCTCCTACGAGCAGTACTTC.

The rearrangement uses TRBV10-3 and TRBJ1-2; the match to TRBD1 covers 10 bases. This CDR3 contains 17 residues. Trimming cost V 6 bases and J 4 bases; bases outside gene matches: 14. The germline V gene encodes CDR1 ENHRY and CDR2 SYGVKD. In nucleotides, the CDR3 is TGTGCCATCAGGACGTCCGGGACAGGGGAAACTTTCTATGGCTACACCTTC. Amino acids: CAIRTSGTGETFYGYTF.

The chain combines TRBV5-4 with TRBJ2-5, with D perhaps TRBD1 or TRBD2 (6 bases each). This CDR3 has 16 amino acids. Germline-derived CDR1 and CDR2 are SGHNT and YYREEE (reference sequence). Trimming left V 0 bases short and J 4 bases short, with 16 bases between. CDR3 residues: CASSLVRGRTGETQYF. CDR3 in DNA: TGTGCCAGCAGCTTGGTACGGGGGCGGACGGGAGAGACCCAGTACTTC.

The chain carries TRBV30 and TRBJ2-5; TRBD2 is a possible D gene (5 bases). The ends were cut back, 0 bases at V and 4 bases at J, with 9 bases in the middle. Germline CDR1 reads GTSNPN; CDR2 reads SVGIG (reference sequence). The length of the CDR3 is 13 residues. The CDR3 protein is CAWSVSAGETQYF. CDR3 sequence (DNA): TGTGCCTGGAGTGTATCCGCGGGAGAGACCCAGTACTTC. Filled out from reference TRBV30 and TRBJ2-5, the complete variable domain reads SQTIHQWPATLVQPVGSPLSLECTVEGTSNPNLYWYRQAAGRGLQLLFYSVGIGQISSEVPQNLSASRPQDRQFILSSKKLLLSDSGFYLCAWSVSAGETQYFGPGTRLLVL.

This clone is medium-sized. The rearrangement uses TRBV19 and TRBJ2-6, with D possibly matching TRBD1 (5 bases). Trimming took off 7 bases at V and 0 bases at J, with 10 bases between the two ends. The length of the CDR3 is 15 residues. Germline CDR1 reads LNHDA; CDR2 reads SQIVND (reference sequence). The CDR3 sequence is CASKAGHSGANVLTF. Written as DNA, the CDR3 is TGTGCCAGTAAAGCAGGGCACTCTGGGGCCAACGTCCTGACTTTC.

V usage is TRBV9 and J usage is TRBJ2-5, with a possible D match to TRBD1 (5 bases). V was pared by 0 bases and J by 5 bases, with 14 bases between. Germline-derived CDR1 and CDR2 are SGDLS and YYNGEE. This CDR3 comprises 15 residues. In DNA form, the CDR3 reads TGTGCCAGCAGCGTAGCTCTTGCAGGGCATGAGACCCAGTACTTC. Its protein product is CASSVALAGHETQYF.

The chain links TRBV2 to TRBJ2-3; D is uncertain. The germline V and J ends were trimmed by 9 bases and 2 bases, with 18 bases remaining between them. Germline loops: CDR1 SNHLY, CDR2 FYNNEI. The CDR3 totals 15 residues. CDR3 protein: CARSPGPPATDTQYF. The CDR3 DNA sequence: TGTGCCAGGTCCCCAGGTCCACCAGCCACAGATACGCAGTATTTT. Complete variable domain (other parts from reference TRBV2 and TRBJ2-3): EPEVTQTPSHQVTQMGQEVILRCVPISNHLYFYWYRQILGQKVEFLVSFYNNEISEKSEIFDDQFSVERPDGSNFTLKIRSTKLEDSAMYFCARSPGPPATDTQYFGPGTRLTVL.

V gene TRBV14 combines with J gene TRBJ1-4; TRBD1 is a possible D gene (5 bases). Germline CDR1 is SGHDN and CDR2 is FVKESK. CDR3 length: 15 residues. Trimming removed 1 base from V and 8 bases from J, with 14 bases in between. The CDR3 here is CASSQVGRAGEKLFF. DNA for the CDR3: TGTGCCAGCAGCCAAGTAGGCAGGGCTGGGGAAAAACTGTTTTTT.

A note on this clone: Within the sample, other DNA sequences also encode this same CDR3. V usage is TRBV5-1 and J usage is TRBJ2-7; TRBD1 might be the D (6 bases). This CDR3 region has 13 residues. Trimming left V 2 bases short and J 3 bases short, with 9 bases between. Looked up from germline, CDR1 is SGHRS and CDR2 is YFSETQ. The CDR3 region is CASSFQGNYEQYF. CDR3 nucleotides: TGCGCCAGCAGCTTCCAGGGGAACTACGAGCAGTACTTC.

This chain uses TRBV4-2 with TRBJ1-2; D is undetermined. This CDR3 is built from 17 residues. Germline V CDR1 and CDR2: LGHNA, YNFKEQ. The V gene lost 4 bases and the J gene lost 0 bases, with 18 bases spanning the gap. In DNA form, the CDR3 reads TGTGCCAGCAGCCGTAGACTCCCCCTCGGCCCTAACTATGGCTACACCTTC. Translation gives CASSRRLPLGPNYGYTF.

The chain links TRBV6-1 to TRBJ1-2; D uncertain. Germline CDR1 reads MNHNS; CDR2 reads SASEGT. The CDR3 is 17 amino acids. The V end was cut by 2 bases, the J end by 7 bases, with 23 bases between. CDR3 in amino acids: CASSERLSGLPAGGYTF. CDR3 nucleotide sequence: TGTGCCAGCAGTGAAAGGCTGTCAGGCCTTCCCGCCGGTGGCTACACCTTC.

This clone was seen only a few times. The rearrangement links TRBV7-6 to TRBJ1-5; D is unclear. With 1 base removed from V and 4 bases from J, the gap between germline ends came to 11 bases. From germline, CDR1 is SGHVS and CDR2 FNYEAQ. The CDR3 is 15 amino acids. The CDR3 here is CASSLDLGVNQPQHF. The CDR3 DNA sequence: TGTGCCAGCAGCTTAGATCTGGGAGTAAATCAGCCCCAGCATTTT.

V is TRBV11-1 and J is TRBJ2-1; no firm D call. Trimming removed 1 base from V and 9 bases from J, with 7 bases in between. The CDR3 contains 12 residues. In germline, CDR1 is SGHAT, CDR2 FQDESV (reference sequence). The CDR3 region has the DNA TGTGCCAGCAGCTTAGTACGGAGTGAGCAGTTCTTC. Translated: CASSLVRSEQFF.

This chain uses TRBV5-5 with TRBJ2-3; no clear D. This CDR3 is built from 14 residues. The germline gives CDR1 SGHKS, CDR2 YYEKEE (reference sequence). Trimming removed 0 bases at V and 5 bases at J, with 10 bases between. CDR3 bases: TGTGCCAGCAGCTTGGGGCCCCTGTTAGATACGCAGTATTTT. Its protein is CASSLGPLLDTQYF.

The chain employs TRBV15 and TRBJ2-3, with D unresolved. From germline, CDR1 is LNHNV and CDR2 YYDKDF (reference sequence). V shed 0 bases and J shed 2 bases, with 3 bases lying between them. This CDR3 is 13 amino acids long. The CDR3 sequence is CATSRDFTDTQYF. The CDR3 DNA reads TGTGCCACCAGCAGAGATTTCACAGATACGCAGTATTTT.

This sequence joins TRBV5-1 and TRBJ1-2; possibly TRBD1 for D (5 bases). This CDR3 has 15 residues. Between the trimmed V and J ends, which lost 0 bases and 5 bases, there was a span of 14 bases. Per germline, CDR1 SGHRS and CDR2 YFSETQ. The CDR3 loop reads CASSLVPGKEYGYTF. CDR3 in DNA: TGCGCCAGCAGCTTGGTTCCAGGGAAGGAATATGGCTACACCTTC.

V and J are TRBV11-2 and TRBJ2-7, with 10 bases that match TRBD1. With V trimmed by 3 bases and J by 3 bases, 5 bases remained unmatched. The CDR3 loop spans 15 amino acids. In germline, CDR1 is SGHAT, CDR2 FQNNGV. The CDR3 bases are TGTGCCAGCAGCTTTCGGGGACAGGGGTTCTACGAGCAGTACTTC. Amino acid sequence: CASSFRGQGFYEQYF. Full variable domain (rest looked up from reference TRBV11-2 and TRBJ2-7): EAGVAQSPRYKIIEKRQSVAFWCNPISGHATLYWYQQILGQGPKLLIQFQNNGVVDDSQLPKDRFSAERLKGVDSTLKIQPAKLEDSAVYLCASSFRGQGFYEQYFGPGTRLTVT.

In nucleotides, the CDR3 is TGCGCCAGCAGCAAAGCCCGGAGGCCCGGAGGCGGGGAGCTGTTTTTT. It specifies CASSKARRPGGGELFF. V usage is TRBV4-1 and J usage is TRBJ2-2; perhaps TRBD2 as D (5 bases). The V and J ends lost 5 bases and 7 bases respectively, with 20 bases between them. The CDR3 is 16 amino acids. Germline loops: CDR1 MGHRA, CDR2 YSYEKL.

V gene TRBV5-1 combines with J gene TRBJ2-3, with 7 bases lining up with TRBD2. Germline-derived CDR1 and CDR2 are SGHRS and YFSETQ. V dropped 2 bases and J dropped 1; count of bases not matched to a gene: 7. The CDR3 is 16 residues long. The CDR3 region is CASSFSTSPGTDTQYF. The CDR3, as DNA: TGCGCCAGCAGCTTTTCGACTAGCCCAGGCACAGATACGCAGTATTTT.

The rearrangement joins TRBV19 to TRBJ2-7; D remains unclear. Trimming stripped 6 bases from V and 5 bases from J, with 8 bases between. Germline loops: CDR1 LNHDA, CDR2 SQIVND (reference sequence). This CDR3 comprises 11 residues. The CDR3 protein is CASREQNEQYF. The CDR3 DNA reads TGTGCCAGTAGAGAACAGAACGAGCAGTACTTC.